In this sample, the clone carrying this T cell receptor beta chain turned up many times. What it recognizes is unknown. The entry originates in a study of T cells in Graves' hyperthyroidism and ophthalmopathy. Study at large: Blood from the periphery was taken at initial diagnosis, before any treatment. Study conclusions and caveats: Patients with ophthalmopathy were separated from those with stable hyperthyroidism by a 13 V-J model.

Authors of the study amplified TCR beta CDR3 regions from RNA transcripts. The HTBI primer set drove a first-round RT-PCR of the TCR CDR3. MiXCR was run by TCRdb on the multiplex PCR reads, yielding one entry per CDR3 protein. The table shows 380,000 or so distinct CDR3 sequences, with about 15% occurring only once. The V gene's germline CDR1 is SNHLY and CDR2 FYNNEI. The V and J ends lost 2 bases and 3 bases respectively, with 9 bases between them. This CDR3 is built from 14 residues. The receptor was derived from a woman in her 30s with Graves' hyperthyroidism. Material: blood. The chain uses TRBV2 and TRBJ2-3; D might be TRBD1 (6 bases). The CDR3 DNA sequence: TGTGCCAGCAGTGAACTGAGGGGGACAGATACGCAGTATTTT. Its protein product is CASSELRGTDTQYF.